This T cell receptor beta chain was sequenced in a study of monozygotic twins with cystic fibrosis. In germline, CDR1 is MNHEY, CDR2 SVGAGI. V shed 6 bases, J shed 4 bases, and the junction held 8 bases outside the gene matches. The CDR3 has 15 amino acids. Repertoires were generated with immunoSEQ multiplex PCR, while TCRdb's copy carries only in-frame clones and drops some. Of over 15,000 clones listed, around 96% were seen once; the top ten hold approximately 0.57%. This chain connects TRBV6-5 to TRBJ2-7, with TRBD2 identical over 11 bases. This TCR came from a girl aged 2 to 9 with cystic fibrosis. Sequencing was done on a sample of blood. The CDR3 sequence is CASRNLAGGAYEQYF. CDR3 DNA: TGTGCCAGCAGAAACCTAGCGGGGGGCGCTTACGAGCAGTACTTC.